This is a list of T cell receptor beta chains from one sample in a study of cytomegalovirus exposure and HLA in healthy donors. TCRdb keeps only in-frame clones here, not all; method: immunoSEQ multiplex PCR. The table records 250,000 to 400,000 clones, nearly 90% of them present only once. Material: PBMCs. The source of these receptors is a man aged 30 to 45 in good health and CMV-seronegative. The CDR3 runs from the conserved cysteine through the conserved F or W.

J	length	V	CDR3
TRBJ2-5	15	TRBV7-9	CASSRPGTGLETQYF
TRBJ1-4	15	TRBV5-1	CASSLRQGGLEKLFF
TRBJ1-2	13	TRBV5-1	CASSLTVNYGYTF
TRBJ2-2	15	TRBV19	CASTNHRFLTGELFF
TRBJ1-1	13	TRBV11-2	CASSLTTNTEAFF
TRBJ1-1	14	TRBV5-1	CASSYTPLNTEAFF
TRBJ2-7	14	TRBV7-9	CASMSGGLSYEQYF
TRBJ2-7	11	TRBV29-1	CSGGRGYEQYF
TRBJ1-5	14	TRBV7-8	CASSSRQTREPQHF
TRBJ2-7	15	TRBV9	CASSAQGQGRNEQYF
TRBJ2-7	14	TRBV5-1	CASSFSGGAYEQYF
TRBJ2-1	13	TRBV6-4	CASSDSPGRRQFF
TRBJ2-2	14	TRBV6-6	CASRKDLKAGELFF
TRBJ1-3	15	TRBV4-1	CASSQKGVPGNTIYF
TRBJ2-7	15	TRBV6-5	CASSYGQVPSYEQYF
TRBJ2-7	14	TRBV19	CASSIMGQGDEQYF
TRBJ1-1	12	TRBV10-3	CAISERNTEAFF
TRBJ1-2	14	TRBV7-9	CASSFRDTRGGYTF
TRBJ1-1	17	TRBV18	CASSPLGAGHMNTEAFF
TRBJ2-3	16	TRBV5-4	CASSLVGAGGPDTQYF
TRBJ2-7	15	TRBV28	CASSPMLTGYYEQYF
TRBJ1-2	15	TRBV25-1	CASSADSLGNYGYTF
TRBJ2-3	13	TRBV5-1	CASSTPSGDTQYF
TRBJ1-2	12	TRBV5-4	CASSLDYYGYTF
TRBJ1-6	16	TRBV5-4	CASGRGSGVVNSPLHF
TRBJ1-1	15	TRBV7-6	CASSLSPQGRTEAFF
TRBJ1-2	14	TRBV2	CASSATGGGNGYTF
TRBJ2-1	15	TRBV4-2	CASSQGSPSYNEQFF
TRBJ2-2	18	TRBV4-3	CASNQGDRDVWNTGELFF
TRBJ1-1	14	TRBV4-1	CASRPTGGTTEAFF
TRBJ2-3	18	TRBV7-2	CASSLGASGGAITDTQYF
TRBJ1-3	18	TRBV9	CASSVYGGQGYSGNTIYF
TRBJ2-3	16	TRBV11-2	CASSLVGGGGTDTQYF
TRBJ1-2	13	TRBV29-1	CSVDLDRNYGYTF
TRBJ1-4	14	TRBV25-1	CASSSGTGEEKLFF
TRBJ1-4	16	TRBV7-9	CASSLVIGGEAEKLFF
TRBJ2-2	15	TRBV7-9	CASSLYDRETGELFF